The next 5 T cell receptor beta chains were all read from a single sample in a study of beta chain features in type 1 diabetes. The investigators reverse transcribed all of the isolated RNA, so they sequenced expressed TCRB transcripts. Assay used: immunoSEQ multiplex PCR; TCRdb lists only in-frame clones, some missing. The sample lists about 160,000 clones, 7.5% to 9.5% seen once, with 0.45% to 0.6% in the top ten. Whole-study results and caveats: Shortening that was moderate but significant affected the TCRB CDR3s of Type 1 diabetes patients in all four CD4+ subsets.

What these receptors recognize is not known. The specimen sequenced was central memory CD4+ T cells from blood. The receptors here all came from a young woman with type 1 diabetes.

Ten or more counts support this clone. The chain joins TRBV4-3 to TRBJ2-1; possible D gene TRBD2, 6 bases. The CDR3 length is 15 residues. Germline loops: CDR1 LGHNA, CDR2 YSLEER. Trimming took off 6 bases at V and 8 bases at J, with 20 bases between the two ends. CDR3 region: CASRRDSRSGYEQFF. The CDR3 nucleotides are TGCGCCAGCAGGCGGGACTCGCGATCGGGGTATGAGCAGTTCTTC.

This clone showed up just a few times. The V and J genes are TRBV19 and TRBJ1-5; TRBD1 aligns across 7 bases. From germline, CDR1 is LNHDA and CDR2 SQIVND (reference sequence). This CDR3 region has 15 residues. V gave up 9 bases and J gave up 3 bases; unmatched junction bases: 11. CDR3 DNA: TGTGCCAGCACCAACGACAGGGTGGACAATCAGCCCCAGCATTTT. Translation: CASTNDRVDNQPQHF.

A few counts support this clone. The chain recombines TRBV19 with TRBJ2-1, with 9 bases matching TRBD1. Unmatched junction bases numbered 13, after V lost 4 bases and J lost 9 bases. This CDR3 spans 16 amino acids. Germline CDR1 is LNHDA and CDR2 is SQIVND (reference sequence). Written as DNA, the CDR3 is TGTGCCAGTAGTACGACTAAACAGGGGGCAGGATTTGAGCAGTTCTTC. As protein: CASSTTKQGAGFEQFF. Full variable domain (outside the CDR3, taken from reference TRBV19 and TRBJ2-1): DGGITQSPKYLFRKEGQNVTLSCEQNLNHDAMYWYRQDPGQGLRLIYYSQIVNDFQKGDIAEGYSVSREKKESFPLTVTSAQKNPTAFYLCASSTTKQGAGFEQFFGPGTRLTVL.

The rearrangement joins TRBV7-9 to TRBJ1-1; 8 nucleotides line up with TRBD1. CDR1 SEHNR and CDR2 FQNEAQ come from the germline V gene (reference sequence). This CDR3 has 14 residues. The junction had 13 bases not matched to a gene; V was cut back by 5 bases and J by 11 bases. The CDR3 DNA reads as TGTGCCAGCAGCAGGGGACAGGCCTACCTGGGGGCTTTCTTT. It specifies CASSRGQAYLGAFF.

This clone showed up just a few times. The chain links TRBV7-9 to TRBJ2-2, with 9 nucleotides matching TRBD1. Germline CDR1 and CDR2: SEHNR and FQNEAQ (reference sequence). The length of the CDR3 is 13 residues. Trimming took 9 bases from V and 4 from J; bases not matched to a gene: 3. CDR3 region: CASLTGGTGELFF. The CDR3 DNA reads as TGTGCCAGTTTGACAGGGGGCACCGGGGAGCTGTTTTTT.